This T cell receptor (beta chain) appears in the sequencing data of a study of blood T cell repertoires in COVID-19. Germline CDR1 is KGHSH and CDR2 is LQKENI. This CDR3 comprises 15 residues. The junction had 2 bases not matched to a gene; V was cut back by 3 bases and J by 1 base. Methods used by the authors: Reference gene primer amplification yielded estimated nucleated cell counts. The assay was immunoSEQ multiplex PCR, and TCRdb's table has in-frame clones only and misses some. V and J calls and clone size are given by that table; D and trimming were obtained from the DNA. The sample comprises 95,000 to 120,000 clones, 65% to 85% of which are singletons, and approximately 1.5% rests with the top ten.

The sequencing sample was made of peripheral blood. This receptor was taken from a man between 50 and 59 years old with acute or convalescent COVID-19. The J gene is TRBJ1-5, the V gene TRBV18; 8 positions agree with TRBD1. CDR3 region: CASSPDRVSNQPQHF. In DNA, the CDR3 is TGTGCCAGCTCACCGGACAGGGTCAGCAATCAGCCCCAGCATTTT.